The TCR beta chain described here comes from a study of T cell responses to AZD1222 COVID-19 vaccine. Only in-frame clones appear in the TCRdb table, and some are missing; sequencing was by immunoSEQ multiplex PCR. The table lists about 88,000 clones, approximately 90% of them singletons. Germline CDR1 LGHDT, CDR2 YNNKEL (reference sequence). V lost 6 bases and J 4 bases, leaving 6 bases between the germline ends. This CDR3 spans 11 amino acids. This TCR came from an adult in good health. This chain uses TRBV3-1 (or the pseudogene TRBV3-2) with TRBJ1-1; a possible D gene is TRBD1 (5 bases). The sample was peripheral blood, taken on day 0 of AZD1222 vaccination. Here the CDR3 reads CASRGLTEAFF. In DNA, the CDR3 is TGTGCCAGCAGGGGGCTCACTGAAGCTTTCTTT.